This T cell receptor (beta chain) appears in the sequencing data of a study of early T cells in non-severe SARS-CoV-2 infection. Study-wide background: Chains were unpaired, as sequencing was done on bulk RNA from unsorted whole blood.

Germline lookup yields CDR1 SGHAT and CDR2 FQNNGV. There are 13 residues in the CDR3. V dropped 6 bases and J dropped 0 bases, with 9 bases sitting between them. Unique molecular identifier tags were affixed to discrete cDNA molecules. TCRdb analysed the 5' RACE reads with MiXCR anew, one entry per CDR3 protein. This sample has about 83,000 distinct CDR3 sequences; roughly a tenth occur once, and the top ten carry 7% to 9%. Points on this clonotype: Antigen: not known.

Study-wide results and limits: VDJdb matching favored anti-spike CD8 responses, missing private and CD4 specificities.

The rearrangement links TRBV11-2 to TRBJ2-7; D possibly corresponds to TRBD1 (6 bases). This sequence was found in an adult who was a healthcare worker with PCR-confirmed SARS-CoV-2 infection or an uninfected control (not recorded which). Sequences were derived from whole blood, sampled at baseline. The CDR3 bases are TGTGCCAGCAGGATACAGGGCTCCTACGAGCAGTACTTC. Translated: CASRIQGSYEQYF.